The present entry profiles one T cell receptor (beta chain) with its context. Antigen: not known. The sample is drawn from a study of T cell responses to AZD1222 COVID-19 vaccine. Study observations and caveats: Repertoires were sampled only after the peak T cell response. Clonal diversity may have been underestimated, and the donors were mostly white British, with more females than males.

Sequencing used immunoSEQ multiplex PCR; TCRdb keeps in-frame clones, though not all of them. The data show 86,000 or so clones, more than 70% seen once. Per germline, CDR1 MGHRA and CDR2 YSYEKL. V trimming: 1 base; J trimming: 2 bases; junction bases outside the gene matches: 4. This CDR3 region has 15 residues. The sequence was obtained from an adult who received the AZD1222 COVID-19 vaccine. The rearrangement links TRBV4-1 to TRBJ2-7; 8 bases match TRBD1. The sequenced sample was peripheral blood, obtained 28 days after the second AZD1222 dose. The CDR3 reads CASSQGQGIAYEQYF. The CDR3 DNA reads as TGCGCCAGCAGCCAAGGACAGGGGATAGCCTACGAGCAGTACTTC.